This TCR beta chain appears in the sequencing data of a study of blood T cell repertoires in COVID-19. About the study: The analysed material was cDNA or gDNA that came from T cells, B-cell-depleted T cells, or PBMCs.

This clone came up once. Original data processing: Estimated nucleated cell counts came from reference gene primer amplification. Sequencing used immunoSEQ multiplex PCR; TCRdb keeps in-frame clones, though not all of them. V and J calls and clone size follow that table, whereas D and trimming were derived from the DNA. The table records about 220,000 clones, around 90% of them present only once. This receptor was taken from a woman aged 30 to 39 with acute COVID-19. Sequences were obtained from PBMCs or T cells enriched from blood (not recorded which).

This CDR3 is CASSDTGVVEAFF. CDR3 bases: TGTGCCAGCAGTGACACAGGGGTCGTTGAAGCTTTCTTT. The rearrangement joins TRBV6-1 to TRBJ1-1, with TRBD1 identical over 7 bases. Germline V gives CDR1 MNHNS, CDR2 SASEGT. The J segment lost 7 bases and the V segment lost 3 bases, leaving 5 bases of the junction unmatched. The CDR3 is 13 amino acids.